The rows below give T cell receptor beta chains drawn from one sample of a study of T cell changes during pregnancy in multiple sclerosis. The protocol was immunoSEQ multiplex PCR, while the TCRdb copy is restricted to in-frame clones and leaves out a portion. The sample consists of tens of thousands of clones, about 96% of them appearing once. The sample consisted of peripheral blood, taken in the second trimester of pregnancy. These receptors all come from a female donor with multiple sclerosis, enrolled in a pregnancy study. Both conserved end residues are part of each CDR3. Each record gives: J gene, clone size, D gene, V gene, CDR3 protein, CDR3 DNA. The D gene is left open where the match is weak. Size tells how often a clone was seen (once, few, many) or the class of an expanded clone, and some rows leave it out.

TRBJ1-3 NA NA TRBV18 CASSPSPWSRSGNTIYF TGTGCCAGCTCACCAAGTCCCTGGTCACGGTCTGGAAACACCATATATTTT
TRBJ2-3 once TRBD2 TRBV10-1 CASSPGLADYTDTQYF TGCGCCAGCAGTCCGGGACTAGCGGACTACACAGATACGCAGTATTTT
TRBJ2-7 NA TRBD1 TRBV6-5 CASSLGQGYNEQYF TGTGCCAGCAGTTTAGGACAGGGGTACAACGAGCAGTACTTC
TRBJ2-5 NA TRBD2 TRBV6-1 CASRAGTSGRETQYF TGTGCCAGCAGAGCCGGGACTAGCGGGAGAGAGACCCAGTACTTC
TRBJ2-3 NA NA TRBV5-1 CASARGGSTDTQYF TGCGCCAGCGCGCGGGGCGGTAGCACAGATACGCAGTATTTT
TRBJ2-3 NA TRBD2 TRBV11-3 CASSASSGRADTQYF TGTGCCAGCAGCGCATCTAGCGGGAGGGCAGATACGCAGTATTTT
TRBJ2-5 NA NA TRBV5-8 CASSLVLGGGKTQYF TGTGCCAGCAGCTTGGTGCTAGGGGGCGGGAAGACCCAGTACTTC
TRBJ2-7 NA NA TRBV6-5 CASSYGPAGAYEQYF TGTGCCAGCAGTTACGGTCCAGCGGGCGCCTACGAGCAGTACTTC
TRBJ2-1 NA TRBD2 TRBV2 CASRLLGTRGGNEQFF TGTGCCAGCAGGCTTCTCGGGACTAGAGGCGGCAATGAGCAGTTCTTC
TRBJ2-1 once NA TRBV4-3 CASSHYLRRGGMNEQFF TGCGCCAGCAGCCATTACCTCCGCAGGGGAGGGATGAATGAGCAGTTCTTC
TRBJ2-1 NA TRBD2 TRBV4-2 CASSPGLAGGPGQFF TGTGCCAGCAGCCCTGGACTAGCGGGAGGGCCCGGGCAGTTCTTC
TRBJ2-5 NA NA TRBV5-1 CASTRAVKETQYF TGCGCCAGCACCAGGGCGGTTAAAGAGACCCAGTACTTC
TRBJ2-1 NA TRBD2 TRBV15 CATSRLLLTSGSTDEQFF TGTGCCACCAGCAGACTCCTCCTGACTAGCGGGAGTACGGATGAGCAGTTCTTC
TRBJ2-7 NA TRBD2 TRBV10-1 CASSERLAEQYF TGCGCCAGCAGCGAGCGACTAGCCGAGCAGTACTTC
TRBJ2-7 NA NA TRBV2 CASREGAQWVYEQYF TGTGCCAGCAGGGAGGGGGCCCAATGGGTCTACGAGCAGTACTTC
TRBJ2-7 NA NA TRBV5-1 CASSLGQVGHYEQYF TGCGCCAGCAGCTTGGGACAGGTAGGACATTACGAGCAGTACTTC
TRBJ1-2 NA TRBD1 TRBV29-1 CSVEDSRGRYGYTF TGCAGCGTTGAAGATAGTAGGGGGCGTTATGGCTACACCTTC
TRBJ2-2 NA TRBD2 TRBV10-1 CASRETSVGGELFF TGCGCCAGCAGAGAGACTAGCGTTGGCGGGGAGCTGTTTTTT
TRBJ2-1 once NA TRBV2 CASRAPRVSPKNNEQFF TGTGCCAGCAGAGCCCCGCGGGTGTCTCCAAAGAACAATGAGCAGTTCTTC
TRBJ2-2 NA TRBD2 TRBV2 CASSGRLAGVTGELFF TGTGCCAGCAGTGGCCGACTAGCGGGAGTTACCGGGGAGCTGTTTTTT
TRBJ1-1 NA TRBD1 TRBV10-2 CASSAKGAVTEAFF TGCGCCAGCAGTGCGAAGGGGGCGGTCACTGAAGCTTTCTTT
TRBJ2-1 NA NA TRBV5-1 CASSLGAYNEQFF TGCGCCAGCAGCTTGGGAGCCTACAATGAGCAGTTCTTC
TRBJ1-1 NA NA TRBV4-1 CASSQAKGLPTEAFF TGCGCCAGCAGCCAAGCGAAGGGGCTCCCCACTGAAGCTTTCTTT
TRBJ1-4 NA TRBD1 TRBV7-2 CASSVTGQSEKLFF TGTGCCAGCAGCGTGACAGGGCAGAGTGAAAAACTGTTTTTT
TRBJ1-1 NA NA TRBV13 CASSLGGGGAGRDTEAFF TGTGCCAGCAGCTTAGGGGGGGGAGGTGCGGGACGGGACACTGAAGCTTTCTTT